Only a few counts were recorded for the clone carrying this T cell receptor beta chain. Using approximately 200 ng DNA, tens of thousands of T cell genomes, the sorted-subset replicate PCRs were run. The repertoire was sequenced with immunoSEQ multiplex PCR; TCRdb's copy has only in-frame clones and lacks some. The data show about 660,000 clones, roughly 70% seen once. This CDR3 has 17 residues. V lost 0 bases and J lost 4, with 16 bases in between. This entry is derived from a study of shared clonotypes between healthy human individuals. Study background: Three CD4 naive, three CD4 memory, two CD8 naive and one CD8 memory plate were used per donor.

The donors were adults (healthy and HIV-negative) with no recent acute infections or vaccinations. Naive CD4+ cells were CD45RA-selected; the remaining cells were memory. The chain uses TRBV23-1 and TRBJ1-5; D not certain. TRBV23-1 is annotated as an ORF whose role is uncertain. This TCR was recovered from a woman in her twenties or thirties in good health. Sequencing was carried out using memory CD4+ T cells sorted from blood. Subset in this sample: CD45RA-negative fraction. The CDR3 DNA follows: TGCGCCAGCAGTCAATCACCTGGGGTCCTCCAGAATCAGCCCCAGCATTTT. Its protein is CASSQSPGVLQNQPQHF.